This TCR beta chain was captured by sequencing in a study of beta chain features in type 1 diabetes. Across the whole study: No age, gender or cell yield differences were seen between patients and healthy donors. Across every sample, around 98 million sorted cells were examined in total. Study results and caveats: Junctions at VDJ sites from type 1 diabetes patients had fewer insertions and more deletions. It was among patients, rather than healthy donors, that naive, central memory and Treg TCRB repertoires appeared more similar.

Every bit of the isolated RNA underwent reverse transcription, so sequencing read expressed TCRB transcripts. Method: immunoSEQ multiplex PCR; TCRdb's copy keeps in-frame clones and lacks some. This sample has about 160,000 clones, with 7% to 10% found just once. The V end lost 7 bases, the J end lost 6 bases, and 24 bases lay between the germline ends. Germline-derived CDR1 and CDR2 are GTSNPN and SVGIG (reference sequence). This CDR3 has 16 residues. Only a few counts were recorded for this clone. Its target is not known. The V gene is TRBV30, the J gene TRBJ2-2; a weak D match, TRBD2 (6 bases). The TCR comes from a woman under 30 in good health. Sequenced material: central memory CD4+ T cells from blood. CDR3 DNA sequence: TGTGCCTCAGCCCCCGAGTGGGGAGGCGGTGCCGGGGAGCTGTTTTTT. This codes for CASAPEWGGGAGELFF.